A single sample is the source of the 17 T cell receptor beta chains below, sequenced in a study of beta chain features in type 1 diabetes. cDNA synthesis used the whole RNA isolate, giving expressed TCRB sequences. The assay was immunoSEQ multiplex PCR, and TCRdb's table has in-frame clones only and misses some. Seen here are some 270,000 clones, roughly 10% observed once, and the top ten hold 0.017%. No antigen has been identified for these receptors. Findings and limits, study-wide: When Type 1 diabetes patients were examined, their TCRB CDR3s proved moderately but significantly shorter in all four CD4+ subsets.

Sequencing was done on a sample of naive CD4+ T cells from blood. The receptors were sampled from a man aged 30 to 39 with type 1 diabetes.

The gene calls are TRBV18 and TRBJ2-7, with TRBD1 identical over 12 bases. CDR3 size: 15 residues. V lost 3 bases and J lost 6; bases outside the gene matches: 6. Germline CDR1 reads KGHSH; CDR2 reads LQKENI. CDR3 in amino acids: CASSPLRGQGAEQYF. The DNA of the CDR3 is TGTGCCAGCTCACCTCTTCGGGGACAGGGGGCCGAGCAGTACTTC.

This clone was observed a few times. The rearrangement joins TRBV5-1 to TRBJ2-7, with D possibly being TRBD2 (5 bases). Trimming removed 2 bases at V and 4 bases at J, with 10 bases between. The CDR3 is made up of 13 amino acids. CDR1 SGHRS and CDR2 YFSETQ come from the germline V gene. CDR3 amino acids: CASSLSGQYEQYF. The CDR3 DNA follows: TGCGCCAGCAGCTTAAGCGGCCAATACGAGCAGTACTTC. The full variable domain, rest sourced from reference TRBV5-1 and TRBJ2-7, is KAGVTQTPRYLIKTRGQQVTLSCSPISGHRSVSWYQQTPGQGLQFLFEYFSETQRNKGNFPGRFSGRQFSNSRSEMNVSTLELGDSALYLCASSLSGQYEQYFGPGTRLTVT.

V and J are TRBV5-4 and TRBJ2-3, with a weak D call TRBD2 (5 bases). Deletions cut 4 bases from V and 6 bases from J, with 9 bases between. The CDR3 totals 12 residues. In germline, CDR1 is SGHNT, CDR2 YYREEE (reference sequence). The CDR3 nucleotides read TGTGCCAGCAGCCCAACTAGGGATACGCAGTATTTT. Translated, it gives CASSPTRDTQYF. The whole variable domain, remainder taken from reference TRBV5-4 and TRBJ2-3, is ETGVTQSPTHLIKTRGQQVTLRCSSQSGHNTVSWYQQALGQGPQFIFQYYREEENGRGNFPPRFSGLQFPNYSSELNVNALELDDSALYLCASSPTRDTQYFGPGTRLTVL.

The chain is built from TRBV28 and TRBJ2-3, with 8 bases aligning to TRBD2. This CDR3 spans 13 amino acids. Losses at the gene ends were 6 bases for V and 4 bases for J; bases not matched to a gene: 3. Germline-derived CDR1 and CDR2 are MDHEN and SYDVKM. This CDR3 is CASSPGRADTQYF. In nucleotides, the CDR3 is TGTGCCAGCAGCCCCGGGAGGGCAGATACGCAGTATTTT.

This clone was detected a few times. At one end, the junction sequence differs from germline, possibly due to a read error. This chain's CDR3 is CSAGGPNTGGLFF. Written as DNA, the CDR3 is TGCAGCGCCGGGGGACCCAACACCGGGGGGCTGTTTTTT. The V call is TRBV29-1, the J call TRBJ2-2; a weak D match, TRBD2 (6 bases). Germline CDR1 is SQVTM and CDR2 is ANQGSEA. The CDR3 is 13 amino acids.

A few counts support this clone. This sample includes further DNA sequences coding for the same CDR3. The CDR3 is CAWSPQGEKLFF. CDR3 DNA sequence: TGTGCCTGGAGTCCACAGGGTGAAAAACTGTTTTTT. The V gene is TRBV30, the J gene TRBJ1-4, with D maybe TRBD1 (6 bases). The V and J ends lost 2 bases and 7 bases respectively, with 8 bases between them. Germline CDR1 reads GTSNPN; CDR2 reads SVGIG (reference sequence). CDR3 length: 12 amino acids.

The chain uses TRBV28 and TRBJ1-2, with D unresolved. Germline assignment: CDR1 MDHEN and CDR2 SYDVKM. The V end was cut by 6 bases, the J end by 6 bases, with 14 bases between. The CDR3 runs 13 residues. Written as DNA, the CDR3 is TGTGCCAGCAGGGTCGGGGTATTAGATGGCTACACCTTC. Protein: CASRVGVLDGYTF.

This clone was seen a few times. The rearrangement links TRBV6-1 to TRBJ2-7; D might be TRBD2 (5 bases). There are 16 residues in the CDR3. Germline values: CDR1 MNHNS, CDR2 SASEGT. Trimming shortened V by 4 bases and J by 3 bases, and 19 bases separated the two germline ends. In DNA, the CDR3 is TGTGCCAGCAGTGGTATAGCGAACGGCACCCACTACGAGCAGTACTTC. The encoded protein is CASSGIANGTHYEQYF.

This clone appeared a few times. The chain links TRBV6-5 to TRBJ2-3; possibly TRBD1 for D (5 bases). Trimming took off 5 bases at V and 1 base at J, with 13 bases between the two ends. CDR1 MNHEY and CDR2 SVGAGI come from the germline V gene. The CDR3 consists of 15 residues. The CDR3 coding sequence is TGTGCCAGCAGTCCCCAGGGAATCGGCACAGATACGCAGTATTTT. Its translation: CASSPQGIGTDTQYF.

A few counts support this clone. The CDR3 loop reads CSVGSPTNEKLFF. CDR3 DNA: TGCAGCGTTGGTTCTCCAACTAATGAAAAACTGTTTTTT. The chain employs TRBV29-1 and TRBJ1-4; D gene ambiguous. The CDR3 has 13 residues. CDR1 is SQVTM and CDR2 is ANQGSEA in the germline V gene. Trimming shortened V by 4 bases and J by 0 bases, and 6 bases separated the two germline ends.

In this sample, this clone turned up a few times. This chain's CDR3 is CASSGTGQGSYEQYF. CDR3 nucleotide sequence: TGTGCCAGCAGCGGGACGGGACAGGGATCTTACGAGCAGTACTTC. The V call is TRBV13, the J call TRBJ2-7; 9 bases are a match to TRBD1. The CDR3 has 15 residues. The trim removed 5 bases at V and 4 bases at J, leaving 9 bases unmatched. Germline V CDR1 and CDR2: PRHDT, FYEKMQ (reference sequence).

The chain recombines TRBV9 with TRBJ2-3; 10 bases are shared with TRBD1. The CDR3 consists of 16 residues. V lost 1 base and J lost 8; bases outside the gene matches: 10. CDR1 is SGDLS, CDR2 YYNGEE, per germline. As DNA, the CDR3 is TGTGCCAGCAGCGTACTCCCGGGACAGGGGATAAGTACGCAGTATTTT. It codes for CASSVLPGQGISTQYF. The whole variable domain, filled in from reference TRBV9 and TRBJ2-3, reads DSGVTQTPKHLITATGQRVTLRCSPRSGDLSVYWYQQSLDQGLQFLIQYYNGEERAKGNILERFSAQQFPDLHSELNLSSLELGDSALYFCASSVLPGQGISTQYFGPGTRLTVL.

The J gene is TRBJ1-2, the V gene TRBV4-3; D gene ambiguous. CDR3 length: 15 amino acids. Trimming stripped 1 base from V and 2 bases from J, with 11 bases between. Germline CDR1 is LGHNA and CDR2 is YSLEER. The CDR3 region has the DNA TGCGCCAGCAGCCAAGTCTCCCTTAGAAACTATGGCTACACCTTC. The encoded protein is CASSQVSLRNYGYTF.

CDR3 amino acids: CASGLSSNQPQHF. CDR3 sequence (DNA): TGTGCTAGTGGTTTGTCGAGCAATCAGCCCCAGCATTTT. This chain uses TRBV12-5 with TRBJ1-5; D is ambiguous. CDR1 LGHNT and CDR2 FRNRAP come from the germline V gene. The CDR3 sequence is 13 residues long. Trimming removed 2 bases at V and 1 base at J, with 3 bases between.

This clone was recorded a few times. This chain uses TRBV7-9 with TRBJ1-2; D is undetermined. This CDR3 contains 12 residues. Germline V CDR1 and CDR2: SEHNR, FQNEAQ (reference sequence). V was shortened by 1 base and J by 4 bases, with 4 bases between the two germline ends. The CDR3 bases are TGTGCCAGCAGCTTAGACGGCTATGGCTACACCTTC. Translation: CASSLDGYGYTF.

V usage is TRBV5-1 and J usage is TRBJ2-3; the D is unclear. This CDR3 is 13 amino acids long. The germline gives CDR1 SGHRS, CDR2 YFSETQ. V lost 1 base to trimming and J lost 4 bases, with 7 bases between them. As DNA, the CDR3 is TGCGCCAGCAGCTTGATCCCCGCAGATACGCAGTATTTT. Its protein product is CASSLIPADTQYF. Complete variable domain (other parts from reference TRBV5-1 and TRBJ2-3): KAGVTQTPRYLIKTRGQQVTLSCSPISGHRSVSWYQQTPGQGLQFLFEYFSETQRNKGNFPGRFSGRQFSNSRSEMNVSTLELGDSALYLCASSLIPADTQYFGPGTRLTVL.

The table lists this clone with a few counts. The chain uses TRBV2 and TRBJ1-2; tentatively, D is TRBD1 (5 bases). Trimming removed 4 bases from V and 4 bases from J, with 19 bases in between. Germline V CDR1 and CDR2: SNHLY, FYNNEI. This CDR3 region has 16 residues. In DNA, the CDR3 is TGTGCCAGCAGTGCCCAAGAAATACAGGTGTCCTATGGCTACACCTTC. Translated, it gives CASSAQEIQVSYGYTF.